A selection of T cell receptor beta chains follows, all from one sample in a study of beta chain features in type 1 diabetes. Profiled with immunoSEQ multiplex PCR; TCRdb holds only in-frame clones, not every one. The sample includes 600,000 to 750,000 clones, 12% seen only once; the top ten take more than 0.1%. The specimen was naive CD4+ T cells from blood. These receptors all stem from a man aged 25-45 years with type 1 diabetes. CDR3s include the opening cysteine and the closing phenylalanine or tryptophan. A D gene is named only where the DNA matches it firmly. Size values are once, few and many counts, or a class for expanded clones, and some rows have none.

CASSGDLEKLFF | TGCGCCAGCAGCGGGGACTTGGAAAAACTGTTTTTT | - | few | TRBJ1-4 | TRBV5-1
CASSSGQYNSPLHF | TGCGCCAGCAGCTCGGGACAGTATAATTCACCCCTCCACTTT | TRBD1 | few | TRBJ1-6 | TRBV5-1
CASSLARLGNQPQHF | TGTGCCAGCAGTTTGGCACGCCTCGGCAATCAGCCCCAGCATTTT | - | - | TRBJ1-5 | TRBV6-5
CASSSRTSSNQPQHF | TGTGCCAGCAGCTCTAGGACAAGCAGCAATCAGCCCCAGCATTTT | - | - | TRBJ1-5 | TRBV7-2
CASSPLEALITDTQYF | TGTGCCAGCTCACCTTTGGAAGCCCTCATCACAGATACGCAGTATTTT | - | few | TRBJ2-3 | TRBV18
CASSQASSSYNEQFF | TGCGCCAGCAGCCAAGCGTCTAGCTCCTACAATGAGCAGTTCTTC | - | - | TRBJ2-1 | TRBV4-3
CACGGELLVNEQFF | TGTGCCTGCGGGGGTGAGTTGCTGGTGAATGAGCAGTTCTTC | - | few | TRBJ2-1 | TRBV30
CAGRSTDTQYF | TGTGCCGGCCGAAGCACAGATACGCAGTATTTT | - | - | TRBJ2-3 | TRBV6-6
CASSAQETQYF | TGTGCCAGCTCAGCCCAAGAGACCCAGTACTTC | - | few | TRBJ2-5 | TRBV18
CASSFGGATGLIGYTF | TGTGCCAGCAGTTTCGGAGGGGCGACAGGGTTGATTGGCTACACCTTC | TRBD1 | few | TRBJ1-2 | TRBV27
CASSLRQGSQPQHF | TGTGCCAGCTCACTTAGACAGGGCAGTCAGCCCCAGCATTTT | TRBD1 | few | TRBJ1-5 | TRBV18